The rows below give T cell receptor beta chains drawn from one sample of a study of a mutant IDH1 vaccine in newly diagnosed glioma. Using immunoSEQ multiplex PCR, the repertoire was profiled, and TCRdb retains in-frame clones only, with some absent. The sample shows around 30,000 clones, 56% of them seen only once. These TCRs are of unknown antigen specificity. Sequenced here: PBMCs, sampled from a glioma patient whose treatment included an IDH1 peptide vaccine. These receptors came from a woman younger than 30 with glioma. Each CDR3 is given without its conserved first and last residue. The order of the fields is J gene, D gene, V gene, CDR3 protein. A D gene is named only where the DNA matches it firmly.

J: TRBJ1-1
D: TRBD1
V: TRBV11-3
CDR3: ASSSPDRGRDEAF

J: TRBJ2-1
D: .
V: TRBV7-2
CDR3: ASSLVVDGWNEQF

J: TRBJ2-3
D: .
V: TRBV7-9
CDR3: ASSPPARTDTQY

J: TRBJ2-2
D: .
V: TRBV5-4
CDR3: ASSFVQLNTGELF

J: TRBJ1-5
D: .
V: TRBV2
CDR3: ASNSQISNQPQH

J: TRBJ2-7
D: .
V: TRBV10-3
CDR3: AIRGTSVYEQY

J: TRBJ2-3
D: TRBD2
V: TRBV19
CDR3: ASRKELSASGSTDTQY

J: TRBJ2-7
D: TRBD2
V: TRBV7-9
CDR3: ASSFSLGLAGTYEQY

J: TRBJ1-4
D: .
V: TRBV21-1
CDR3: ASSIKVGPTNEKLF

J: TRBJ2-2
D: TRBD1
V: TRBV6-5
CDR3: ASSYSEGARTGELF

J: TRBJ2-1
D: TRBD2
V: TRBV19
CDR3: ASSIGRGGSSYNEQF

J: TRBJ1-5
D: TRBD1
V: TRBV6-1
CDR3: ASSEASGQKINQPQH

J: TRBJ2-5
D: TRBD2
V: TRBV2
CDR3: ASSEWGERELKTETQY

J: TRBJ1-1
D: .
V: TRBV6-5
CDR3: ASRSVLTEAF

J: TRBJ2-7
D: .
V: TRBV27
CDR3: ASFTSSYEQY

J: TRBJ2-3
D: .
V: TRBV14
CDR3: ASSRDTQY

J: TRBJ2-7
D: .
V: TRBV2
CDR3: ASSEATRGVDEQY

J: TRBJ2-7
D: .
V: TRBV6-5
CDR3: ASSLDRTEYYEQY

J: TRBJ2-5
D: TRBD1
V: TRBV29-1
CDR3: SVEGVQGAKETQY

J: TRBJ2-1
D: .
V: TRBV4-2
CDR3: ASSQDVSGSYNEQF

J: TRBJ1-3
D: .
V: TRBV5-1
CDR3: ASSLVAVSFGNTIY

J: TRBJ2-7
D: .
V: TRBV6-5
CDR3: ASSYGGSSSYEQY

J: TRBJ1-1
D: .
V: TRBV6-5
CDR3: ASSYDPWSEAF

J: TRBJ1-2
D: .
V: TRBV30
CDR3: AWSPQGPLGYT

J: TRBJ2-1
D: TRBD1
V: TRBV7-6
CDR3: ASSWDRGNEQF

J: TRBJ1-1
D: .
V: TRBV27
CDR3: ASSFMPRTPNTEAF

J: TRBJ2-7
D: .
V: TRBV25-1
CDR3: ASSEYGDRGSPHEQY

J: TRBJ1-5
D: .
V: TRBV5-6
CDR3: ASSSDQGQGRGQPQH

J: TRBJ2-7
D: TRBD1
V: TRBV28
CDR3: ASSSGTGVSYEQY

J: TRBJ1-1
D: .
V: TRBV19
CDR3: ASSLGGGTEAF

J: TRBJ1-2
D: .
V: TRBV11-1
CDR3: ASSSNAKAGNYGYT

J: TRBJ1-2
D: TRBD1
V: TRBV6-5
CDR3: ATGTGTGNYGYT

J: TRBJ1-1
D: .
V: TRBV19
CDR3: ASRWGNENTEAF

J: TRBJ2-7
D: .
V: TRBV5-1
CDR3: ASSSGLDRYEQY

J: TRBJ2-7
D: .
V: TRBV30
CDR3: AWSAYYEQY

J: TRBJ2-2
D: .
V: TRBV7-9
CDR3: ASSLAMPGELF

J: TRBJ1-1
D: TRBD1
V: TRBV13
CDR3: ASSFLGTAKNTEAF